This T cell receptor (beta chain) is from a study of beta chain features in type 1 diabetes. The V gene's germline CDR1 is SGDLS and CDR2 YYNGEE. V lost 2 bases to trimming and J lost 9 bases, with 6 bases between them. The CDR3 consists of 11 residues. There are a few counts of this clone. Reverse transcribing all isolated RNA meant expressed TCRB transcripts were sequenced. TCRdb's copy holds only in-frame clones and misses some; the assay was immunoSEQ multiplex PCR. The repertoire holds about half a million clones, with about an eighth as singletons. All sorted populations exceeded 95% purity. This chain connects TRBV9 to TRBJ2-1; D is unresolved. The clonotype was recovered from a woman between 18 and 29 years old in good health. Sequencing used naive CD4+ T cells from blood. The CDR3 protein is CASSVRSEQFF. The CDR3 bases are TGTGCCAGCAGCGTCAGGAGTGAGCAGTTCTTC.